The 18 T cell receptor beta chains reported below all come from one sample, sequenced in a study of Ad26.COV2.S vaccination and SARS-CoV-2 variants. Profiling relied on immunoSEQ multiplex PCR, and the TCRdb table lists in-frame clones only, not all of them. Seen here are about 440,000 clones, roughly 89% observed once, and the top ten hold roughly 13%. The sample's treatment: some 20 received Ad26.COV2.S at low or high dose, single or two shots; a few received placebo; per-sample allocation not given. Sampling took place 63 days after the first vaccine or placebo injection. Sequencing used peripheral blood, obtained in a trial of Ad26.COV2.S vaccine versus placebo. These receptors came from a person between 18 and 59 years old who received the Ad26.COV2.S COVID-19 vaccine or a placebo.

The chain recombines TRBV2 with TRBJ1-5; D not certain. Germline V CDR1 and CDR2: SNHLY, FYNNEI. This CDR3 contains 13 residues. V gave up 8 bases and J gave up 7 bases, with 15 bases separating them. The DNA of the CDR3 is TGTGCCAGCGGAACAGAGAGGGAGCAGCCCCAGCATTTT. Amino acids: CASGTEREQPQHF.

This chain connects TRBV30 to TRBJ2-5; D possibly corresponds to TRBD2 (6 bases). Trimming stripped 2 bases from V and 5 bases from J, with 18 bases between. The CDR3 is 15 amino acids. Germline V lookup: CDR1 GTSNPN, CDR2 SVGIG (reference sequence). As DNA, the CDR3 is TGTGCCTGGAGTTATCTTGGGGCGGGACTGGAGACCCAGTACTTC. Protein product: CAWSYLGAGLETQYF.

This clone was counted once. The V gene is TRBV20-1, the J gene TRBJ2-6; 11 nucleotides line up with TRBD2. V was clipped by 3 bases and J by 1 base; unmatched bases: 8. Looked up from germline, CDR1 is DFQATT and CDR2 is SNEGSKA (reference sequence). The CDR3 sequence is 18 residues long. CDR3 region: CSASQLAGGGSGANVLTF. CDR3 in DNA: TGCAGTGCTAGTCAGTTAGCGGGAGGGGGTTCTGGGGCCAACGTCCTGACTTTC.

V usage is TRBV20-1 and J usage is TRBJ2-3; TRBD1 agrees at 7 bases. Germline V gene sequence: CDR1 DFQATT, CDR2 SNEGSKA (reference sequence). The CDR3 length is 14 residues. V gave up 3 bases and J gave up 1 base; unmatched junction bases: 4. CDR3 nucleotide sequence: TGCAGTGCTAGTAAACAGGGGCGCACAGATACGCAGTATTTT. Its translation is CSASKQGRTDTQYF.

V is TRBV5-4 and J is TRBJ1-1; possibly TRBD1 for D (6 bases). Trimming removed 0 bases at V and 8 bases at J, with 11 bases between. The CDR3 sequence is 13 residues long. CDR1 is SGHNT and CDR2 is YYREEE in the germline V gene (reference sequence). The CDR3 DNA sequence: TGTGCCAGCAGCTTGGTAGGGGGGAGGGAAGCTTTCTTT. The encoded protein is CASSLVGGREAFF.

This clone was counted once. The rearrangement joins TRBV7-8 to TRBJ2-3, with D perhaps matching TRBD2 (6 bases). Deletions cut 0 bases from V and 9 bases from J, with 16 bases between. The CDR3 loop spans 15 amino acids. Per the germline V gene, CDR1 is SGHVS and CDR2 is FQNEAQ. The CDR3, as DNA: TGTGCCAGCAGCTTAGCGCATGCGGACGGAGGGACGCAGTATTTT. Residues: CASSLAHADGGTQYF.

The rearrangement links TRBV7-9 to TRBJ1-5; the D is unclear. Germline V CDR1 and CDR2: SEHNR, FQNEAQ (reference sequence). This CDR3 contains 14 residues. V lost 0 bases, J lost 3 bases, and 6 bases lay in between. CDR3 in DNA: TGTGCCAGCAGCTTAGCGGCAGACAATCAGCCCCAGCATTTT. This encodes CASSLAADNQPQHF.

The chain joins TRBV9 to TRBJ2-1; no clear D. CDR3 length: 16 residues. The germline V gene has CDR1 SGDLS and CDR2 YYNGEE. Trimming shortened V by 0 bases and J by 8 bases, and 18 bases separated the two germline ends. The CDR3 loop reads CASSVGPGRHEDEQFF. CDR3 sequence (DNA): TGTGCCAGCAGCGTAGGACCCGGGCGACACGAGGATGAGCAGTTCTTC.

The J gene is TRBJ2-1, the V gene TRBV11-2; the D is unclear. V shed 3 bases and J shed 6 bases, with 15 bases lying between them. Germline values: CDR1 SGHAT, CDR2 FQNNGV. This CDR3 region has 15 residues. Here the CDR3 DNA reads TGTGCCAGCAGCTTTCTGGCGGAGCCCGGCAATGAGCAGTTCTTC. It codes for CASSFLAEPGNEQFF.

This rearrangement joins TRBV28 to TRBJ1-1, with D possibly TRBD1 on 6 matching bases. Trimming stripped 6 bases from V and 3 bases from J, with 11 bases between. Germline V gene sequence: CDR1 MDHEN, CDR2 SYDVKM. This CDR3 is 13 amino acids long. In DNA form, the CDR3 reads TGTGCCAGCAGCCGACAGGTCTACACTGAAGCTTTCTTT. Residues: CASSRQVYTEAFF.

This chain connects TRBV28 to TRBJ1-2; TRBD1 might be the D (5 bases). The CDR3 extends over 14 amino acids. Looked up from germline, CDR1 is MDHEN and CDR2 is SYDVKM. V was clipped by 2 bases and J by 7 bases, with 14 bases between them. The CDR3 sequence: CASSLLRGMSGYTF. For the CDR3, the DNA is TGTGCCAGCAGTTTACTCCGGGGGATGTCTGGCTACACCTTC.

V usage is TRBV6-5 and J usage is TRBJ1-1; 7 positions agree with TRBD1. The CDR3 covers 15 residues. V gave up 11 bases and J gave up 1 base; unmatched junction bases: 13. The V gene's germline CDR1 is MNHEY and CDR2 SVGAGI. DNA of the CDR3: TGTGCCCTTAAACAGGGGCCCAGGGCGAACACTGAAGCTTTCTTT. Protein product: CALKQGPRANTEAFF.

This chain joins TRBV7-2 and TRBJ2-1; 8 nucleotides align to TRBD2. Unmatched junction bases numbered 6, after V lost 5 bases and J lost 3 bases. Germline V CDR1 and CDR2: SGHTA, FQGNSA. The CDR3 has 15 amino acids. The CDR3 loop is CASSRAGGYYNEQFF. The CDR3 region has the DNA TGTGCCAGCAGCCGCGCGGGGGGTTACTACAATGAGCAGTTCTTC.

This clone was seen only once. This chain links TRBV11-2 with TRBJ2-7, with D uncertain. The CDR3 runs 13 residues. The germline V and J ends were trimmed by 1 base and 0 bases, with 4 bases remaining between them. The germline CDR1 and CDR2 sequences are SGHAT and FQNNGV. The CDR3 sequence is CASSLASSYEQYF. For the CDR3, the DNA is TGTGCCAGCAGCTTAGCGTCCTCCTACGAGCAGTACTTC.

The chain has TRBV5-5 and TRBJ1-5, with D perhaps TRBD1 (5 bases). With 4 bases removed from V and 0 bases from J, the gap between germline ends came to 11 bases. Germline values: CDR1 SGHKS, CDR2 YYEKEE (reference sequence). The CDR3 loop spans 15 amino acids. The CDR3 DNA follows: TGTGCCAGCAGCATGGGGCTGCCTAGCAATCAGCCCCAGCATTTT. This encodes CASSMGLPSNQPQHF.

The DNA for the CDR3 is TGTGCCAGTATTACTGGGACAGGGGGCAGGGGCACTGAAGCTTTCTTT. Amino acids: CASITGTGGRGTEAFF. This chain joins TRBV19 and TRBJ1-1; 12 bases fit TRBD1. Germline CDR1 LNHDA, CDR2 SQIVND (reference sequence). The J segment lost 4 bases and the V segment lost 7 bases, leaving 10 bases of the junction unmatched. The CDR3 is made up of 16 amino acids.

The rearrangement links TRBV3-1 (or the pseudogene TRBV3-2) to TRBJ2-2; TRBD1 matches 10 bases. CDR3 length equals 16 residues. Germline CDR1 is LGHDT and CDR2 is YNNKEL (reference sequence). Trimming at V came to 4 bases and at J to 6 bases, leaving 8 bases not matched to a gene. The CDR3: CASSLGQGVGSGELFF. The CDR3 region has the DNA TGTGCCAGCAGCCTCGGACAGGGGGTCGGGTCCGGGGAGCTGTTTTTT.

The genes are TRBV15 and TRBJ1-5; D is uncertain. V gave up 5 bases and J gave up 4 bases, with 15 bases separating them. This CDR3 region has 15 residues. Germline lookup yields CDR1 LNHNV and CDR2 YYDKDF (reference sequence). The CDR3 DNA reads as TGTGCCACCAGCGCTTCAGGTGTGAATAATCAGCCCCAGCATTTT. It specifies CATSASGVNNQPQHF.